This TCR beta chain stems from a study of cytomegalovirus exposure and HLA in healthy donors (TCRdb year 2017). With respect to the entire study: An earlier analysis of about 530 of the donors reported around 280 Gb of sequence data and 117 million unique TCR beta sequences obtained from 150 million to 200 million T cells. About 280 gigabases of sequencing data and 70 million to 85 million unique TCR sequences were included in an early release covering about 700 HLA-typed donors. Of the 300 to 450 genotyped donors, approximately 81% were placed in the genetic ancestry cluster associated with self-reported Caucasian donors. The aim of the study was to test whether cataloging public T cell receptors could identify signatures of past pathogen exposure. The study used immunosequencing to profile the T cell repertoires of 600 to 850 subjects and linked those repertoires to cytomegalovirus serostatus. In addition to the first cohort of approximately 650 subjects, a separate validation cohort of under 150 different subjects was used. The study combined high-throughput TCR immunosequencing, statistical association of individual TCRs with disease status, and machine learning to predict cytomegalovirus infection status. A later analysis re-examined previously published TCR beta repertoires from several hundred donors and added high-resolution HLA genotyping to investigate patterns of TCR occurrence. In the later analysis, no new phenotypic data were used to find candidate immune exposures; instead, reliance was placed on TCR beta sequences and their occurrence across donors. In an earlier analysis of 587 of the donors, high-throughput TCR beta sequencing was used to judge whether each TCR beta V gene segment behaved as functional or pseudogenic. Alongside the repertoire data, information on donor age, sex, ethnicity and CMV serostatus was compiled. Genome-wide SNP genotypes for about three fifths of the roughly 670 donors were used in a later genetic analysis, which treated that subset as a discovery cohort. Every discovery cohort repertoire had been produced on one sequencing platform. HLA typing covered class I and class II loci at four-digit resolution. The number of typed donors differed by locus: about 629-630 for A, B, C, DRB1 and DQB1; 522 for DQA1; roughly 600 for DPA1; and approximately 450 for DPB1. Because of strong linkage in the cohort, roughly five DR-DQ haplotypes were treated as single units for association and clustering. Across around 400 genotyped donors of the cohort, an average of roughly 200,000 unique TCR beta nucleotide sequences per donor were sequenced, and around 19% of those sequences were non-productive. General study outcomes and caveats: CMV serostatus was the only immune exposure information available for the cohort. When HLA alleles, especially DR and DQ, strongly co-occurred, attributing TCR associations to individual alleles was difficult. Three of the identified cytomegalovirus-associated TCR beta chains were confirmed in vitro to be specific for cytomegalovirus antigens. Across donors, most TCR sequences were observed very rarely, whereas some public TCRs were present in many individuals. A further reported finding was that TCR beta sequences accurately predicted the HLA-A and HLA-B alleles for most subjects in the first cohort. A later analysis found that HLA-associated TCR beta chains were more clonally expanded and had lower generation probabilities than equally common non-associated chains. Roughly uniform sequencing depth across donors was assumed in presence/absence analyses, although this assumption may not hold. An earlier analysis of several hundred of the donors showed that most TCR beta V segments appeared in productive rearrangements either about 87% or about 30% of the time, which broadly matched IMGT annotations. Correlated functional status among segregating V segments might be attributable to linkage disequilibrium, but an unknown experimental factor could not be ruled out. Because HLA typing was unavailable for some donors at each locus, only the typed subset was used in association tests. The earlier analysis of almost 600 of the donors excluded roughly 17 rarely observed V segments, including chromosome 9 orphons, because counts were too low. The 87-base-pair reads could not distinguish some IMGT-functional V segments, including TRBV6-2 and TRBV6-3, so those segments were excluded. A later analysis found that most CMV-associated TCR beta chains appeared HLA-restricted, with HLA associations seemingly driven largely by CMV exposure. In a later analysis, about 16,000 TCR beta sequences were associated with specific HLA alleles at a false discovery rate of 0.05. The cohort was sequenced for TCR beta chains only, and without alpha or paired-chain data the features that could be detected were limited. A later analysis reported that several top co-occurrence clusters appeared linked to parvovirus B19, influenza, CMV and Epstein-Barr virus. According to a later analysis, TCR association rates differed among HLA loci, with DRB1 alleles showing the most associated TCRs and HLA-C alleles showing the fewest. A later genetic analysis associated a missense DCLRE1C variant with V-gene and J-gene trimming of TCR beta chains, and an independent cohort replicated the association. The authors suggested that the approach could potentially be extended to other disease states and immunological phenotypes. A group of highly shared sequence variants was considered likely to be a technical artifact of the sequencing pipeline. A later genetic analysis reported fewer N-insertions in productive TCRs among donors in an Asian-associated ancestry cluster than the roughly 700-donor mean. The classifier was reported to diagnose cytomegalovirus status with high specificity and sensitivity in both the original cohort and the validation cohort. The study gave a list of some 150 TCR beta chains associated with cytomegalovirus.

The cohort was made up of 500 to 800 healthy bone marrow donors. At the time of sampling, all cohort members were nominally healthy, though unrecorded immune exposures were likely present. The donor tested CMV seropositive, placing the donor among the approximately 290 seropositive members of the cohort. Every donor gave a peripheral blood sample, and the peripheral blood mononuclear cells from that sample were used for TCR beta sequencing. Genomic DNA was extracted from the blood cell samples with the Qiagen DNeasy Blood Extraction Kit. Points on this clone: No antigen is known for it. Nothing much larger sits one base from this clone, and base qualities are not available.

Counted from cysteine to phenylalanine, this CDR3 has 13 amino acids. CDR3 DNA only is kept here, 39 bases in frame from base 1. CDR1 and CDR2 are drawn from the germline V gene: KGHSH, LQKENI. V is clipped by 3 bases and J by 6 bases, and the sequence between their germline boundaries is 11 bases long. Library prep was done by the immunoSEQ multiplex PCR assay. For the multiplex PCR, a mixture combining 60 forward primers for TCR Vbeta segments and 13 reverse primers for TCR Jbeta segments was used. Amplification of the CDR3 region of rearranged TCR beta genes was performed with a multiplex PCR assay on genomic DNA. The Illumina HiSeq System was used to sequence the amplified TCR beta libraries as 87-base-pair reads. Per the authors' processing: A later analysis tallied around 87 million unique TCR beta chains across the 666 repertoires, and around 9.9 million of those chains were shared by two or more donors. A nearest-neighbor algorithm error-corrected the raw reads and collapsed the reads into unique sequences, merging closely related sequences to remove PCR and sequencing errors. To assign V, D and J gene segments, CDR3 sequences were aligned to IMGT reference sequences. For a sequence to be retained, a match of at least six nucleotides was required to both a V gene segment and a J gene segment. A rearrangement counted as productive if the CDR3 had no stop codons and remained in frame with V and J, and every other rearrangement counted as non-productive. CDR3 was defined by IMGT convention, running from the second conserved V-encoded cysteine to the conserved J-encoded phenylalanine. The earlier analysis of 587 of the donors excluded sequences that lacked an unambiguous match to a single V gene segment. An earlier analysis of around 600 of the donors classified V segments as functional when productive rearrangements were above 56.7% and as segregating when the standard deviation between donors was above 5%. A statistical classification framework was built for diagnosing cytomegalovirus status from the catalog of TCR beta chain sequences. In a later analysis, V and J genes were assigned by comparing TCR nucleotide sequences against IMGT/GENE-DB human TR gene sequences. In a later analysis, CDR3 sequences and most-parsimonious VDJ recombination scenarios were assigned using the TCRdist pipeline. In a later analysis, each TCR beta chain was defined by its CDR3 amino acid sequence together with its V-gene family, and reads lacking a unique V-gene family were excluded. To address suspected cross-contamination and a sequencing artifact, a later analysis removed approximately 600 highly shared, low-generation-probability nucleotide sequences. In a later analysis, a clonal expansion index for each public chain was calculated from normalized within-repertoire ranks of inferred template counts. A later analysis computed generation probabilities with a VDJ recombination model fitted to out-of-frame rearrangements, and checked the results against IGoR. Hypergeometric tests were used in a later analysis to score TCR-TCR, TCR-HLA and TCR-CMV co-occurrence, with a repertoire-size bias correction applied to the TCR pairs. A later analysis estimated false discovery rates by permuting HLA or CMV assignments 20 times. A later analysis grouped co-occurring TCRs with DBSCAN, adding TCRdist sequence similarity when clustering within HLA-allele-positive subsets. Repertoires with fewer than 30,000 or more than 120,000 public chains, plus five repertoires with anomalous nucleotide sharing, were excluded from co-occurrence clustering. The table comes from immuneACCESS by way of TCRdb, which keeps in-frame sequences with V and J called. Part of the clones is missing from these tables; in studies checked, under half for an unresolved V gene and the rest for unknown reasons. V and J calls and clone size are as listed in that table; D and trimming were resolved from the DNA. The sample table lists some 190,000 clones, approximately 78% of them with a count of one. The top ten clonotypes cover over 12% of the sample.

Recombination connected TRBV18 to TRBJ1-1; TRBD1 is perhaps the D gene, given 5 matching bases. The sequenced sample was PBMCs. The sequence was obtained from a woman younger than 45 in good health and CMV-seropositive. CDR3 reads: CASSPGGGAEAFF. The nucleotides read TGTGCCAGCTCACCCGGCGGGGGGGCTGAAGCTTTCTTT.